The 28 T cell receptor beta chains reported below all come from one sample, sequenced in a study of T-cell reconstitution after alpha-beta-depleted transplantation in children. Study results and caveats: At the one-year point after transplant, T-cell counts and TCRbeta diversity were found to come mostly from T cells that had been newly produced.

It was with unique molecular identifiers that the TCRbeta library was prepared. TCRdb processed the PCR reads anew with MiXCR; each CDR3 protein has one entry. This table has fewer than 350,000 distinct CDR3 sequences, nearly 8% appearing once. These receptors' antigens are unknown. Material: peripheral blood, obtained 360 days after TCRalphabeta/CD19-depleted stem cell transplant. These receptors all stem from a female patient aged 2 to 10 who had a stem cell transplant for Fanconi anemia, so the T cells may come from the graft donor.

The chain's CDR3 is CASITGTSPYLSYNEQFF. The CDR3 DNA follows: TGTGCCAGCATCACCGGGACTAGTCCCTATCTCTCCTACAATGAGCAGTTCTTC. This chain uses TRBV2 with TRBJ2-1, with 8 bases lining up with TRBD2. The CDR3 has 18 residues. Losses at the gene ends were 7 bases for V and 0 bases for J; bases not matched to a gene: 14. Germline V gene sequence: CDR1 SNHLY, CDR2 FYNNEI.

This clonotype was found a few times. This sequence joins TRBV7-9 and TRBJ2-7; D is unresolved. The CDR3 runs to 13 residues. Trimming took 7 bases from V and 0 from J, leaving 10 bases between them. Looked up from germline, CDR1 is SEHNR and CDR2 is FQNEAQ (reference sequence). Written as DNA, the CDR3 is TGTGCCAGCACCACCAAGGACTCCTACGAGCAGTACTTC. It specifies CASTTKDSYEQYF.

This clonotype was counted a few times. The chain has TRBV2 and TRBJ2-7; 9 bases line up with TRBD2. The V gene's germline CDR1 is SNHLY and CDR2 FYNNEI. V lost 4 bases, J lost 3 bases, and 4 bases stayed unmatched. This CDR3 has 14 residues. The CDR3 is CASSALAGLYEQYF. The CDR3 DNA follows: TGTGCCAGCAGTGCGCTAGCGGGGCTCTACGAGCAGTACTTC.

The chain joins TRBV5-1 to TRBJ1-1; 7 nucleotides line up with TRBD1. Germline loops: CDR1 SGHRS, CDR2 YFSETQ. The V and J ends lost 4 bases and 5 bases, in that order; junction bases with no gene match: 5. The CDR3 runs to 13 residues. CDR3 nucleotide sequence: TGCGCCAGCAGCACAACAGGGGTGACTGAAGCTTTCTTT. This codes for CASSTTGVTEAFF.

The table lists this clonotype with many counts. Here the CDR3 reads CASSELGSGANVLTF. For the CDR3, the DNA is TGTGCCAGCAGTGAATTAGGGTCTGGGGCCAACGTCCTGACTTTC. This chain links TRBV6-1 with TRBJ2-6; D is unclear. CDR1 is MNHNS, CDR2 SASEGT, per germline. CDR3 length equals 15 residues. The V end was cut by 2 bases, the J end by 1 base, with 6 bases between.

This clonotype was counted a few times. Here the CDR3 reads CASSLGAAGTLPQFF. The CDR3 DNA reads as TGTGCCAGCAGCTTAGGCGCAGCGGGGACCCTGCCGCAGTTCTTC. The chain uses TRBV13 and TRBJ2-1, with 7 positions matching TRBD2. Germline V CDR1 and CDR2: PRHDT, FYEKMQ (reference sequence). This CDR3 is built from 15 residues. V lost 0 bases and J lost 12; bases outside the gene matches: 11.

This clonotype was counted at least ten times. The CDR3 protein is CASSWGGVSTDTQYF. In DNA, the CDR3 is TGTGCCAGCAGCTGGGGGGGAGTAAGCACAGATACGCAGTATTTT. The gene calls are TRBV12-3 or TRBV12-4 and TRBJ2-3; 7 bases fit TRBD2. V shed 6 bases and J 0 bases; nucleotides not matched to a gene: 6. The CDR3 is made up of 15 amino acids.

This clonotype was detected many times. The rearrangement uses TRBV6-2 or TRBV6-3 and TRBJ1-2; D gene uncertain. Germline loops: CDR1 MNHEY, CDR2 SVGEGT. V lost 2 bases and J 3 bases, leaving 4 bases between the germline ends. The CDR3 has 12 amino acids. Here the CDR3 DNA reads TGTGCCAGCAGTTACGGGGACTATGGCTACACCTTC. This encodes CASSYGDYGYTF.

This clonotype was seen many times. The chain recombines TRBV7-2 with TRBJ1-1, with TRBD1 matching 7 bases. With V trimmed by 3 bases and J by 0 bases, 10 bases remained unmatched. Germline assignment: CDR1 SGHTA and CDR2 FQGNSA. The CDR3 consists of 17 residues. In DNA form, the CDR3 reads TGTGCCAGCAGCTTTTTCCCGATCGGGACAGTGAACACTGAAGCTTTCTTT. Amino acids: CASSFFPIGTVNTEAFF.

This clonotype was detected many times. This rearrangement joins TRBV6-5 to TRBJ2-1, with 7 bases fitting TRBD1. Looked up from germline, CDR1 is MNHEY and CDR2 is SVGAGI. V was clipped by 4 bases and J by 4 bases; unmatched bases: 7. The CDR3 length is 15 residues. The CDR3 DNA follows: TGTGCCAGCAGTTTCCCGGGACAGTATTACAATGAGCAGTTCTTC. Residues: CASSFPGQYYNEQFF.

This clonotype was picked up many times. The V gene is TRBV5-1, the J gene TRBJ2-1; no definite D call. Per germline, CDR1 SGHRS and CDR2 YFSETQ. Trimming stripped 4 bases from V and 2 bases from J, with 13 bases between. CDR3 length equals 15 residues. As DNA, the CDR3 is TGCGCCAGCAGCGACCGGGCCCGTCCCTACAATGAGCAGTTCTTC. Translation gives CASSDRARPYNEQFF.

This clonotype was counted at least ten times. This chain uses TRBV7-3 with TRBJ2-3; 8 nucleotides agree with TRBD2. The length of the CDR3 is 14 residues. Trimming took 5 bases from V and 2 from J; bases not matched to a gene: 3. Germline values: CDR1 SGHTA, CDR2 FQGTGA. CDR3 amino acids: CASSPGLATDTQYF. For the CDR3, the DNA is TGTGCCAGCAGCCCCGGACTAGCCACAGATACGCAGTATTTT. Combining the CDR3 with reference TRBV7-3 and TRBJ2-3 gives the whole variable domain GAGVSQTPSNKVTEKGKYVELRCDPISGHTALYWYRQSLGQGPEFLIYFQGTGAADDSGLPNDRFFAVRPEGSVSTLKIQRTERGDSAVYLCASSPGLATDTQYFGPGTRLTVL.

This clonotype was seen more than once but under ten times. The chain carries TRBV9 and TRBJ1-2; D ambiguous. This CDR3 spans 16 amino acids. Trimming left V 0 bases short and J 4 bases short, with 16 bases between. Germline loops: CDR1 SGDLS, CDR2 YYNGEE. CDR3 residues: CASSVGIATYFYGYTF. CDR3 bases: TGTGCCAGCAGCGTAGGTATAGCAACCTACTTCTATGGCTACACCTTC.

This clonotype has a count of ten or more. The CDR3 DNA follows: TGTGCCAGCAGTTTAAAACTCACAGGGAGTGGGAAGTACTTC. Translating it yields CASSLKLTGSGKYF. The V and J genes are TRBV27 and TRBJ2-7, with D maybe TRBD1 (6 bases). Trimming took 2 bases from V and 11 from J, leaving 19 bases between them. Germline CDR1 reads MNHEY; CDR2 reads SMNVEV (reference sequence). The CDR3 length is 14 residues.

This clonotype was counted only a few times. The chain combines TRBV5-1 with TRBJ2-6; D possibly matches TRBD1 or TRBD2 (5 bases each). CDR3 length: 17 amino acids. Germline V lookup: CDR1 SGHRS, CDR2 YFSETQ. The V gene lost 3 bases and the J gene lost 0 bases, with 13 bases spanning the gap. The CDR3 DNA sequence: TGCGCCAGCAGCTATGGCAGGGACCTCTCTGGGGCCAACGTCCTGACTTTC. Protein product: CASSYGRDLSGANVLTF.

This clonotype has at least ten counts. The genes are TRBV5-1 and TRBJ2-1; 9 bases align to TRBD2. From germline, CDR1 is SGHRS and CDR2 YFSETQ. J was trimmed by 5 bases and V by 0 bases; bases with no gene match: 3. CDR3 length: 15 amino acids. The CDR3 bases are TGCGCCAGCAGCTTGGTAGCGGGGGAAAACAATGAGCAGTTCTTC. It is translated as CASSLVAGENNEQFF.

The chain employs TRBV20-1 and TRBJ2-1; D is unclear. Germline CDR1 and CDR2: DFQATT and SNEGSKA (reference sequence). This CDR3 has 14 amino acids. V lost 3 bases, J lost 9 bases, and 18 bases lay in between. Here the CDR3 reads CSARYLKSVVEQFF. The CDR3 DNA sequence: TGCAGTGCTAGGTACCTCAAAAGCGTGGTTGAGCAGTTCTTC.

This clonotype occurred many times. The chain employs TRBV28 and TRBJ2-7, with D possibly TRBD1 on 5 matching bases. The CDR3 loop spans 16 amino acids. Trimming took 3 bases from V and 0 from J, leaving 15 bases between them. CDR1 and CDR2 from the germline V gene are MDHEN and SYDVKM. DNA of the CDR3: TGTGCCAGCAGTTTGGCCCTATACGACAGCTCCTACGAGCAGTACTTC. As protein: CASSLALYDSSYEQYF. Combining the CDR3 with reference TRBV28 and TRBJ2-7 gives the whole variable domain DVKVTQSSRYLVKRTGEKVFLECVQDMDHENMFWYRQDPGLGLRLIYFSYDVKMKEKGDIPEGYSVSREKKERFSLILESASTNQTSMYLCASSLALYDSSYEQYFGPGTRLTVT.

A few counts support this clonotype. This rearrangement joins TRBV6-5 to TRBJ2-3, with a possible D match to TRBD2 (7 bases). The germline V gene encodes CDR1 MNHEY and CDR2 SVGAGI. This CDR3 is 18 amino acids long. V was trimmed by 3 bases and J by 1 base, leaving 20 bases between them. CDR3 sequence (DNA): TGTGCCAGCAGTTATGAACATCGGGGGGCTTGGGGCACAGATACGCAGTATTTT. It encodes CASSYEHRGAWGTDTQYF.

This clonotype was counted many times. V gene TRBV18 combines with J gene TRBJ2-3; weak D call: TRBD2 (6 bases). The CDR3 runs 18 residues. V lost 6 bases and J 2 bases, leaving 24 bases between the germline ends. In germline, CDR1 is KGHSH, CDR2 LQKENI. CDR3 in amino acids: CASSQFGTPRGNTDTQYF. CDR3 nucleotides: TGTGCCAGCTCTCAATTCGGGACTCCACGAGGGAACACAGATACGCAGTATTTT.

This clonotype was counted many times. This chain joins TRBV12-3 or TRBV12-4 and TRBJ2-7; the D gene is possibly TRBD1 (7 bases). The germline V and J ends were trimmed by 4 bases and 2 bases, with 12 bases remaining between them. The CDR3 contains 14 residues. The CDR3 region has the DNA TGTGCCAGCAGTTCAGGGGGGCCCCCCTACGAGCAGTACTTC. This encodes CASSSGGPPYEQYF.

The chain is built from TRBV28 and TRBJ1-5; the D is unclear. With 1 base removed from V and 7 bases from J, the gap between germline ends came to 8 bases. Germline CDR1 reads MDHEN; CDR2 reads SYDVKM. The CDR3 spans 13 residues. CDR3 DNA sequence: TGTGCCAGCAGTTTATTGGGCGAACAGCCCCAGCATTTT. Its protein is CASSLLGEQPQHF.

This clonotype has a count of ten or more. DNA of the CDR3: TGCAGCGCCAAACAGGGGGCAGAGACCCAGTACTTC. Amino acid sequence: CSAKQGAETQYF. The chain employs TRBV29-1 and TRBJ2-5; 9 bases line up with TRBD1. Germline lookup yields CDR1 SQVTM and CDR2 ANQGSEA. The CDR3 consists of 12 residues. Trimming took 7 bases from V and 4 from J; bases not matched to a gene: 4.

CDR3: CSARGLAGGRDTQYF. As DNA, the CDR3 is TGCAGTGCTAGAGGGCTAGCGGGGGGGAGAGATACGCAGTATTTT. The chain links TRBV20-1 to TRBJ2-3; TRBD2 agrees at 12 bases. CDR1 and CDR2 from the germline V gene are DFQATT and SNEGSKA (reference sequence). V dropped 1 base and J dropped 5; count of bases not matched to a gene: 4. The length of the CDR3 is 15 residues.

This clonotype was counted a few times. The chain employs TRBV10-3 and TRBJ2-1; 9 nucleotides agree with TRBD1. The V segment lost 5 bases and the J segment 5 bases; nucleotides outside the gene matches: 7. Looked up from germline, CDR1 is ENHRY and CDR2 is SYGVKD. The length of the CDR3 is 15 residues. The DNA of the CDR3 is TGTGCCATCAGTCGACAGGGGGGTGTCCACAATGAGCAGTTCTTC. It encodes CAISRQGGVHNEQFF.

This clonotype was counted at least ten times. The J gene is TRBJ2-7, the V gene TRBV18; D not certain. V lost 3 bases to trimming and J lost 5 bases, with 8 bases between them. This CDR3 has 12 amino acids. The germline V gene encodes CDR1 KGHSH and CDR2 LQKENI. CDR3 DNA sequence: TGTGCCAGCTCACCCGGCGTACACGAGCAGTACGTC. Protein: CASSPGVHEQYV.

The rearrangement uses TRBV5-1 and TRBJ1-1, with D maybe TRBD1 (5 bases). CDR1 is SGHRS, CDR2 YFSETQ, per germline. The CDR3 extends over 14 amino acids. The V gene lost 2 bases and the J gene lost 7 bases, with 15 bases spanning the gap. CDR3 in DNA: TGCGCCAGCAGCTTCTCCTTAGGACACTTTGAAGCTTTCTTT. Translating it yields CASSFSLGHFEAFF.

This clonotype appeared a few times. The CDR3 here is CASRDRGATEAFF. The CDR3 region has the DNA TGCGCCAGCCGAGACAGGGGAGCCACTGAAGCTTTCTTT. The chain combines TRBV5-1 with TRBJ1-1, with 8 bases aligning to TRBD1. V shed 7 bases, J shed 4 bases, and the junction held 6 bases outside the gene matches. CDR3 size: 13 residues. Germline V gives CDR1 SGHRS, CDR2 YFSETQ.